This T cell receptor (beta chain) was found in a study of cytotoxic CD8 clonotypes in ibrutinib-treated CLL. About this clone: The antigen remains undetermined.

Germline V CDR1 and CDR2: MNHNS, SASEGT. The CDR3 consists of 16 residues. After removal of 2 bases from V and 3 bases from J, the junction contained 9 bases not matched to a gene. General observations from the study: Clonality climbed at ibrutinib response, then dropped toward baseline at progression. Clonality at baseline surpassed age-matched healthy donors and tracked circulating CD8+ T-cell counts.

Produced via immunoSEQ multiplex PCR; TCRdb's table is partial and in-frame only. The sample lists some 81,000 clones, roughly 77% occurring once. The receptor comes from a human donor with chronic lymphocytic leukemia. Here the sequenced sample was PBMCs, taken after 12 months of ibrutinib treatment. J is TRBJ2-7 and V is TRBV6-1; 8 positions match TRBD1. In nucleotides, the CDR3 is TGTGCCAGCAGTGAATATCCAGGACAGGGAGACTACGAGCAGTACTTC. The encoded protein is CASSEYPGQGDYEQYF.